Included here is one TCR beta chain sequence, with context. These data originate in a study of blood T cell repertoires in COVID-19. In the study overall: The United States, Italy and Spain were the sources of the acute and convalescent COVID-19 samples. In each case, the material was cDNA or gDNA derived from T cells, B-cell-depleted T cells, or PBMCs.

In the original processing: Reference gene primers were amplified, and this amplification served to estimate nucleated cell counts. Assay used: immunoSEQ multiplex PCR; TCRdb lists only in-frame clones, some missing. The DNA was the basis for D and trimming; V, J and clone size are from that table. The profile covers over 120,000 clones, with 87% appearing a single time and roughly 1% taken by the ten largest. Trimming cost V 2 bases and J 5 bases; bases outside gene matches: 3. The CDR3 totals 15 residues. Per germline, CDR1 SEHNR and CDR2 FQNEAQ (reference sequence). The receptor was derived from a woman between 50 and 59 years old with acute or convalescent COVID-19. Sequencing was carried out using peripheral blood. The chain carries TRBV7-9 and TRBJ1-6, with 7 bases that match TRBD1. The CDR3 is CASSLQQGDNSPLHF. Here the CDR3 DNA reads TGTGCCAGCAGCTTACAGCAGGGGGATAATTCACCCCTCCACTTT.